Each of the 13 T cell receptor beta chains below was sequenced from the same sample in a study of T-cell memory formation after mild COVID-19. In TCRdb, the 5' RACE reads were re-called with MiXCR into one record per CDR3 protein. The sample carries a few hundred thousand distinct CDR3 sequences, about 20% recorded once. Sequenced sample: PBMCs or a T cell subset sorted from them (not recorded which). The receptors here all came from a man aged 18 to 29 who had mild COVID-19 (a few samples of this study predate the infection). Cell type and time point are not known.

This clonotype turned up a few times. The gene calls are TRBV11-2 and TRBJ2-2, with D possibly matching TRBD2 (6 bases). V shed 8 bases and J shed 3 bases, with 10 bases lying between them. There are 13 residues in the CDR3. Germline loops: CDR1 SGHAT, CDR2 FQNNGV. The CDR3 protein is CASPGSYTGELFF. CDR3 sequence (DNA): TGTGCCAGCCCCGGGAGCTACACCGGGGAGCTGTTTTTT.

The gene calls are TRBV4-1 and TRBJ1-5; 12 bases match TRBD1. CDR1 and CDR2 (germline): MGHRA, YSYEKL. J lost 3 bases, V lost 3 bases, and 3 bases had no gene match. This CDR3 is built from 16 residues. The CDR3 spells CASSQGQGATNQPQHF. The CDR3 DNA reads TGCGCCAGCAGCCAGGGACAGGGGGCCACCAATCAGCCCCAGCATTTT.

The chain links TRBV7-6 to TRBJ2-7; 7 bases align to TRBD2. V was pared by 7 bases and J by 3 bases, with 6 bases of the junction left unmatched. This CDR3 comprises 13 residues. The germline gives CDR1 SGHVS, CDR2 FNYEAQ. The CDR3 region has the DNA TGTGCCAGCACCCTTGGGGGGGACTACGAGCAGTACTTC. Protein: CASTLGGDYEQYF. Supplemented by reference TRBV7-6 and TRBJ2-7, the full variable domain reads GAGVSQSPRYKVTKRGQDVALRCDPISGHVSLYWYRQALGQGPEFLTYFNYEAQQDKSGLPNDRFSAERPEGSISTLTIQRTEQRDSAMYRCASTLGGDYEQYFGPGTRLTVT.

This clonotype was detected many times. The chain carries TRBV18 and TRBJ1-6; D ambiguous. Germline V gene sequence: CDR1 KGHSH, CDR2 LQKENI. Trimming left V 2 bases short and J 6 bases short, with 5 bases between. This CDR3 has 13 amino acids. The CDR3 sequence: CASSPGTNSPLHF. The CDR3 coding sequence is TGTGCCAGCTCACCAGGAACTAATTCACCCCTCCACTTT.

The genes are TRBV6-5 and TRBJ1-5; D is undetermined. The CDR3 totals 17 residues. Germline V gives CDR1 MNHEY, CDR2 SVGAGI. The germline V and J ends were trimmed by 9 bases and 2 bases, with 23 bases remaining between them. This CDR3 reads CASGRTATLGGNQPQHF. The DNA for the CDR3 is TGTGCCAGTGGTCGAACAGCCACCCTGGGCGGCAATCAGCCCCAGCATTTT.

This clonotype was observed at least ten times. J is TRBJ2-2 and V is TRBV6-5; a possible D gene is TRBD2 (6 bases). Trimming stripped 8 bases from V and 3 bases from J, with 10 bases between. The CDR3 totals 13 residues. The germline gives CDR1 MNHEY, CDR2 SVGAGI. Here the CDR3 reads CASWRGDTGELFF. The DNA of the CDR3 is TGTGCCAGCTGGCGGGGAGACACCGGGGAGCTGTTTTTT.

This clonotype was seen more than once but under ten times. V and J are TRBV7-8 and TRBJ2-3; D uncertain. The V and J ends lost 5 bases and 9 bases respectively, with 12 bases between them. This CDR3 contains 12 residues. Germline CDR1 reads SGHVS; CDR2 reads FQNEAQ. The CDR3 sequence: CASSHNQDTQYF. The CDR3 coding sequence is TGTGCCAGCAGCCATAATCAAGACACGCAGTATTTT.

This clonotype has only a few counts. The chain joins TRBV2 to TRBJ1-5; D is unresolved. V gave up 9 bases and J gave up 4 bases, with 19 bases separating them. This CDR3 has 15 residues. Germline values: CDR1 SNHLY, CDR2 FYNNEI. The CDR3 sequence: CASTAHAEPNQPQHF. The DNA of the CDR3 is TGTGCCAGTACCGCCCATGCAGAACCGAATCAGCCCCAGCATTTT.

This clonotype occurred a few times. The chain carries TRBV12-3 or TRBV12-4 and TRBJ2-3; D tentatively reads TRBD1 or TRBD2 (6 bases each). V gave up 4 bases and J gave up 5 bases, with 16 bases separating them. This CDR3 has 15 amino acids. The CDR3 region is CASSSVRGQGDTQYF. CDR3 in DNA: TGTGCCAGCAGTTCGGTCCGGGGGCAGGGAGATACGCAGTATTTT.

This chain joins TRBV12-3 or TRBV12-4 and TRBJ1-1; 8 bases are a match to TRBD1. With V trimmed by 6 bases and J by 4 bases, 10 bases remained unmatched. There are 15 residues in the CDR3. CDR3 in amino acids: CASSRTLGQGTEAFF. The DNA of the CDR3 is TGTGCCAGCAGCCGAACTCTAGGACAGGGCACTGAAGCTTTCTTT.

V and J are TRBV27 and TRBJ2-7; 8 positions agree with TRBD1. CDR1 MNHEY and CDR2 SMNVEV come from the germline V gene (reference sequence). The CDR3 spans 16 residues. The V and J ends lost 6 bases and 5 bases, in that order; junction bases with no gene match: 15. Here the CDR3 reads CASSSRRAGGIHEQYF. The CDR3 DNA follows: TGTGCCAGCAGCTCTCGGAGGGCAGGGGGCATCCACGAGCAGTACTTC.

The chain couples TRBV5-6 to TRBJ2-4, with 11 bases lining up with TRBD2. This CDR3 is built from 18 residues. The ends lost 0 bases at V and 0 bases at J; junction bases unmatched: 5. CDR1 and CDR2 (germline): SGHDT, YYEEEE. In nucleotides, the CDR3 is TGTGCCAGCAGCTTGGGCCTAGCGGGGGGAGTAGCCAAAAACATTCAGTACTTC. Translated: CASSLGLAGGVAKNIQYF.

This clonotype was observed a few times. V and J are TRBV18 and TRBJ2-5, with 9 bases matching TRBD2. The CDR3 runs 15 residues. J was trimmed by 0 bases and V by 1 base; bases with no gene match: 0. Per the germline V gene, CDR1 is KGHSH and CDR2 is LQKENI. The CDR3 protein is CASSPLAGDQETQYF. The CDR3 nucleotides are TGTGCCAGCTCACCACTAGCGGGAGACCAAGAGACCCAGTACTTC.